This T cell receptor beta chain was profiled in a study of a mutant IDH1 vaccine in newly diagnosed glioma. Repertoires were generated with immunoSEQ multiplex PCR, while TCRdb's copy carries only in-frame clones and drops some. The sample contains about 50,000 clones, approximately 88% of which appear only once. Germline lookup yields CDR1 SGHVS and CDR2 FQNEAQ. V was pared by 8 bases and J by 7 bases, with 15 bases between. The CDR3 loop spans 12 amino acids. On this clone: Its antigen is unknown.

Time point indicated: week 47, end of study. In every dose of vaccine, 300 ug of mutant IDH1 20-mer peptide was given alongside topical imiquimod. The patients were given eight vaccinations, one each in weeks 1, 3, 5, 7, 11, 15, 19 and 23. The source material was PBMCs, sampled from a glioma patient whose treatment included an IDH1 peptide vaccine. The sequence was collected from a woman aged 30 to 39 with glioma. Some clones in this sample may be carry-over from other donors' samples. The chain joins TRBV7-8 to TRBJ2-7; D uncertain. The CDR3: CASAVARMEQYF. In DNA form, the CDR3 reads TGTGCCAGCGCTGTGGCTCGAATGGAGCAGTACTTC.